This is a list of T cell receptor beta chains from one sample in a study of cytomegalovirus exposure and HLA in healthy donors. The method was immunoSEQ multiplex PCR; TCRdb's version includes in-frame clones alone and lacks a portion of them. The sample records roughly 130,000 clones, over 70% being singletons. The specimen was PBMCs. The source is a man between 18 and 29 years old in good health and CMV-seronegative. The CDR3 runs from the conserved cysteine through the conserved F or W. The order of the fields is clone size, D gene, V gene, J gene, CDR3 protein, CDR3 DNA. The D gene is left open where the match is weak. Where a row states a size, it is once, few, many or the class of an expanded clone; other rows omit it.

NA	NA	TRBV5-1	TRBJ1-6	CASSGNQGFVNSPLHF	TGCGCCAGCAGCGGGAACCAGGGGTTTGTTAATTCACCCCTCCACTTT
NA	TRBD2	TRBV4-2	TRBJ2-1	CASSQDGLAGGDYNEQFF	TGTGCCAGCAGCCAAGATGGACTAGCGGGGGGCGATTACAATGAGCAGTTCTTC
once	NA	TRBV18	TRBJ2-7	CASSPDSSDEQYF	TGTGCCAGCTCACCTGACAGTTCCGACGAGCAGTACTTC
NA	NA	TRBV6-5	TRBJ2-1	CASTSPGVIGEQFF	TGTGCCAGCACCTCCCCGGGGGTAATAGGGGAGCAGTTCTTC
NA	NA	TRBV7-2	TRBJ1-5	CASSRTVGQPQHF	TGTGCCAGCAGCAGGACAGTAGGGCAGCCCCAGCATTTT
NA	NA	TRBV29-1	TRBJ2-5	CSAIPLRGHETQYF	TGCAGCGCTATCCCCCTAAGGGGCCACGAGACCCAGTACTTC
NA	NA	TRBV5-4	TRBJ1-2	CASSLAGTHGYTF	TGTGCCAGCAGCTTAGCCGGGACTCATGGCTACACCTTC
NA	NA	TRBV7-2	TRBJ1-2	CASSLTTYGYTF	TGTGCCAGCAGCTTAACAACCTATGGCTACACCTTC
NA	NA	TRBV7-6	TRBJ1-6	CASSLTPGHITSPLHF	TGTGCCAGCAGCCTGACACCGGGACACATCACCTCACCCCTCCACTTT
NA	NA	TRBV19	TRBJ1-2	CASNFAGAGYTF	TGTGCCAGTAACTTCGCAGGGGCTGGCTACACCTTC
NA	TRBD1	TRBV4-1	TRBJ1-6	CASSQMGQGCTLHF	TGCGCCAGCAGCCAGATGGGACAGGGGTGTACCCTCCACTTT
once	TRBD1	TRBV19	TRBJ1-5	CASSISIDRGLGQPQHF	TGTGCCAGTAGTATTTCCATCGACAGGGGGCTCGGTCAGCCCCAGCATTTT
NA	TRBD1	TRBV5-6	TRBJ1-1	CASSPRQGAEAFF	TGTGCCAGCAGCCCCCGACAGGGGGCTGAAGCTTTCTTT
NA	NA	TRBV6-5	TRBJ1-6	CASSSRASPLHF	TGTGCCAGCAGTTCCAGGGCTTCACCCCTCCACTTT
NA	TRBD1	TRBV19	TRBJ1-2	CASGSAGGVHYGYTF	TGTGCCAGTGGATCGGCAGGGGGCGTCCACTATGGCTACACCTTC
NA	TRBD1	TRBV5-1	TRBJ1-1	CASSFPTSGTGEVKSSNTEAFF	TGCGCCAGCAGCTTTCCTACCTCCGGGACAGGGGAGGTCAAATCGTCGAACACTGAAGCTTTCTTT
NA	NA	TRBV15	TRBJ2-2	CATSRYGELFF	TGTGCCACCAGCAGATACGGGGAGCTGTTTTTT
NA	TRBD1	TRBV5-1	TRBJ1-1	CASSSLGDRATEAFF	TGCGCCAGCAGCTCCCTAGGGGACAGGGCCACTGAAGCTTTCTTT
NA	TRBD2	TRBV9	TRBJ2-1	CASSVAGTSYNEQFF	TGTGCCAGCAGCGTAGCAGGGACTAGCTACAATGAGCAGTTCTTC
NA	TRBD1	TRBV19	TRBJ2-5	CASSITGTAKETQYF	TGTGCCAGTAGTATCACCGGGACAGCAAAAGAGACCCAGTACTTC
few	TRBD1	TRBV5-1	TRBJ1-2	CASSLGTGIRGYTF	TGCGCCAGCAGTTTAGGGACAGGGATCCGCGGCTACACCTTC
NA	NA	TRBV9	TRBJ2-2	CASSVDGANTGELFF	TGTGCCAGCAGCGTAGATGGAGCGAACACCGGGGAGCTGTTTTTT
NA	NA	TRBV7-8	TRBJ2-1	CASSLLISRSNEQFF	TGTGCCAGCAGCTTATTAATTTCTCGGAGCAATGAGCAGTTCTTC
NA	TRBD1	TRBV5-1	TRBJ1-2	CASSLDRTPFSYGYTF	TGCGCCAGCAGTTTGGACAGGACCCCCTTTAGCTATGGCTACACCTTC
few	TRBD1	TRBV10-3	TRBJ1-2	CAIRQGTENGYTF	TGTGCCATCAGGCAAGGGACAGAGAATGGCTACACCTTC
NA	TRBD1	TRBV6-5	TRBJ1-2	CASSRTGDGYTF	TGTGCCAGCAGTCGGACAGGGGACGGCTACACCTTC
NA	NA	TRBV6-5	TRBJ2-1	CASSSPGNEQFF	TGTGCCAGCTCCTCTCCAGGCAATGAGCAGTTCTTC
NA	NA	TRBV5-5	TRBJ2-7	CASSLATRYGDEQYF	TGTGCCAGCAGCTTGGCCACGAGGTACGGGGACGAGCAGTACTTC
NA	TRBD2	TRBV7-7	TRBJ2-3	CASSPGLASDTQYF	TGTGCTAGCAGCCCTGGACTAGCCTCAGATACGCAGTATTTT
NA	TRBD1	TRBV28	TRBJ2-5	CASSLGQGPETQYF	TGTGCCAGCAGTCTGGGACAGGGGCCAGAGACCCAGTACTTC
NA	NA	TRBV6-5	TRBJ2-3	CASSKQGPDTQYF	TGTGCCAGCAGTAAACAGGGTCCAGATACGCAGTATTTT
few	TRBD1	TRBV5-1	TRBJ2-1	CASSVTGNNEQFF	TGCGCCAGCAGCGTGACAGGGAACAATGAGCAGTTCTTC
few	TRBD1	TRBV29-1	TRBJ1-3	CSVRTGGENTIYF	TGCAGCGTCCGGACAGGGGGAGAAAACACCATATATTTT
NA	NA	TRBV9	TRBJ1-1	CASSVGGGGGNTEAFF	TGTGCCAGCAGCGTAGGGGGGGGCGGGGGGAACACTGAAGCTTTCTTT
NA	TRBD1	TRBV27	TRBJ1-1	CASSFRTGGDWSAFF	TGTGCCAGCAGTTTTAGGACAGGGGGCGATTGGTCAGCTTTCTTT
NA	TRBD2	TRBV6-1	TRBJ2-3	CASSGGLAGADTQYF	TGTGCCAGCAGCGGTGGACTAGCGGGGGCAGATACGCAGTATTTT
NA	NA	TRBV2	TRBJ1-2	CASSVQRYGYTF	TGTGCCAGCAGTGTTCAGCGTTATGGCTACACCTTC
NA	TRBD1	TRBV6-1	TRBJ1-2	CGTGQGLGYTF	TGTGGGACGGGACAGGGGCTCGGCTACACCTTC
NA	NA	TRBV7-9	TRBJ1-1	CASTPGLYNEAFF	TGTGCCAGCACCCCAGGTCTGTACAATGAAGCTTTCTTT
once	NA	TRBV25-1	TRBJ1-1	CASSESAGTEAFF	TGTGCCAGCAGTGAATCGGCGGGGACTGAAGCTTTCTTT
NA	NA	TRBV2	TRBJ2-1	CASSEALGVGEQFF	TGTGCCAGCAGTGAAGCGCTCGGGGTGGGCGAGCAGTTCTTC
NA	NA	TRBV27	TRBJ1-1	CASSTFGTTEAFF	TGTGCCAGCAGCACATTTGGCACGACTGAAGCTTTCTTT
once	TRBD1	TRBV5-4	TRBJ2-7	CASGLQGARDEQYF	TGTGCCAGCGGTCTACAGGGGGCGCGGGACGAGCAGTACTTC
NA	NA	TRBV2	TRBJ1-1	CASSEYEAFF	TGTGCCAGCAGTGAGTATGAAGCTTTCTTT